Shown below are 30 T cell receptor beta chains from a single sample sequenced in a study of T-cell reconstitution after alpha-beta-depleted transplantation in children. TCRbeta library construction was performed incorporating unique molecular identifiers. One entry per CDR3 protein results from TCRdb running MiXCR on the PCR reads. The sample carries 200,000 to 250,000 distinct CDR3 sequences, roughly 7.7% recorded once. Sequencing was performed on PBMCs, mostly from graft donor cells, taken 180 days after TCRalphabeta/CD19-depleted stem cell transplant. The receptors here all came from a male patient aged 10 to 17 who had a stem cell transplant for acute lymphoblastic leukemia, so the T cells may come from the graft donor.

This chain connects TRBV7-3 to TRBJ1-4; possibly TRBD1 for D (6 bases). The CDR3 contains 15 residues. Trimming took 2 bases from V and 8 from J, leaving 15 bases between them. Germline loops: CDR1 SGHTA, CDR2 FQGTGA. CDR3 in amino acids: CASSLQGRGGEKLFF. The DNA of the CDR3 is TGTGCCAGCAGCTTACAGGGGAGGGGAGGGGAAAAACTGTTTTTT.

This clonotype was observed at least ten times. The rearrangement uses TRBV29-1 and TRBJ2-7; 7 positions match TRBD1. This CDR3 comprises 12 residues. V lost 7 bases to trimming and J lost 0 bases; unmatched junction nucleotides: 3. Looked up from germline, CDR1 is SQVTM and CDR2 is ANQGSEA. This chain's CDR3 is CSGRDSSYEQYF. The CDR3 region has the DNA TGCAGCGGAAGGGACAGCTCCTACGAGCAGTACTTC.

This clonotype showed up many times. The chain couples TRBV5-1 to TRBJ1-1; 7 nucleotides line up with TRBD1. CDR1 and CDR2 from the germline V gene are SGHRS and YFSETQ. This CDR3 has 13 amino acids. Unmatched junction bases numbered 4, after V lost 5 bases and J lost 3 bases. CDR3 nucleotides: TGCGCCAGCAGTCGGGACAGACACACTGAAGCTTTCTTT. Its protein product is CASSRDRHTEAFF.

This clonotype was detected ten times or more. V and J are TRBV12-3 or TRBV12-4 and TRBJ1-6; D is undetermined. CDR3 size: 14 residues. Trimming stripped 5 bases from V and 10 bases from J, with 15 bases between. CDR3: CASSQDRVKSPLHF. As DNA, the CDR3 is TGTGCCAGCAGTCAAGACCGCGTTAAGTCACCCCTCCACTTT.

This clonotype was detected many times. J is TRBJ2-7 and V is TRBV4-2, with TRBD2 matching 8 bases. Germline V gives CDR1 LGHNA, CDR2 YNFKEQ. The CDR3 is made up of 16 amino acids. Losses at the gene ends were 4 bases for V and 1 base for J; bases not matched to a gene: 9. CDR3 in amino acids: CASSPWVLADSYEQYF. The CDR3 DNA is TGTGCCAGCAGCCCCTGGGTACTAGCGGATTCCTACGAGCAGTACTTC.

With respect to this clonotype: This could be a read error, since a much larger clone is one nucleotide away. J is TRBJ1-5 and V is TRBV9; D remains unclear. Trimming shortened V by 4 bases and J by 5 bases, and 13 bases separated the two germline ends. Germline V gene lookup returns CDR1 SGDLS and CDR2 YYNGEE. This CDR3 region has 14 residues. CDR3 DNA: TGTGCCAGCAGCCCGCACGGACTCGATCAGCCCCAGCATTTT. Translation gives CASSPHGLDQPQHF.

This clonotype came up many times. V gene TRBV7-2 combines with J gene TRBJ2-2, with D perhaps TRBD1 or TRBD2 (5 bases each). The germline V and J ends were trimmed by 0 bases and 5 bases, with 7 bases remaining between them. The CDR3 totals 14 residues. Germline V gives CDR1 SGHTA, CDR2 FQGNSA. As DNA, the CDR3 is TGTGCCAGCAGCTTAGCGTGGGGGACCGGGGAGCTGTTTTTT. This codes for CASSLAWGTGELFF.

This clonotype was recorded many times. The chain combines TRBV5-1 with TRBJ2-7, with a possible D match to TRBD2 (5 bases). Germline V gene lookup returns CDR1 SGHRS and CDR2 YFSETQ. The CDR3 contains 15 residues. Trimming stripped 2 bases from V and 4 bases from J, with 16 bases between. The CDR3 nucleotides read TGCGCCAGCAGCTTCGGACTCGGGTTACTTTACGAGCAGTACTTC. Its protein product is CASSFGLGLLYEQYF.

There are a few counts of this clonotype. CDR3 sequence reads: CASSGRPNTEAFF. CDR3 in DNA: TGTGCCAGTTCGGGACGGCCGAACACTGAAGCTTTCTTT. V is TRBV7-3 and J is TRBJ1-1; TRBD1 is a possible D gene (5 bases). The CDR3 has 13 amino acids. Trimming took 9 bases from V and 1 from J, leaving 12 bases between them. Per the germline V gene, CDR1 is SGHTA and CDR2 is FQGTGA. Using reference TRBV7-3 and TRBJ1-1 for the parts outside the CDR3, the full variable domain is GAGVSQTPSNKVTEKGKYVELRCDPISGHTALYWYRQSLGQGPEFLIYFQGTGAADDSGLPNDRFFAVRPEGSVSTLKIQRTERGDSAVYLCASSGRPNTEAFFGQGTRLTVV.

This clonotype was found a few times. V and J are TRBV6-5 and TRBJ1-2; 9 bases match TRBD1. The CDR3 has 15 amino acids. Unmatched junction bases numbered 8, after V lost 2 bases and J lost 7 bases. Germline V lookup: CDR1 MNHEY, CDR2 SVGAGI. DNA of the CDR3: TGTGCCAGCAGTTACGAGGACAGGGGCCGGCGTGGCTACACCTTC. This codes for CASSYEDRGRRGYTF.

The table lists this clonotype with many counts. The chain joins TRBV5-1 to TRBJ2-2, with D possibly being TRBD2 (5 bases). This CDR3 has 15 residues. The V and J ends lost 1 base and 1 base respectively, with 8 bases between them. Germline assignment: CDR1 SGHRS and CDR2 YFSETQ. CDR3 sequence (DNA): TGCGCCAGCAGCTTGTCAGCGGAGAACACCGGGGAGCTGTTTTTT. Its translation: CASSLSAENTGELFF.

This clonotype was detected ten times or more. The rearrangement joins TRBV6-2 or TRBV6-3 to TRBJ1-1, with D perhaps matching TRBD1 (5 bases). The CDR3 contains 13 residues. The V gene's germline CDR1 is MNHEY and CDR2 SVGEGT. Trimming removed 4 bases from V and 0 bases from J, with 6 bases in between. CDR3: CASSSDMNTEAFF. The CDR3 coding sequence is TGTGCCAGCAGTTCGGACATGAACACTGAAGCTTTCTTT.

This clonotype came up many times. The chain carries TRBV11-2 and TRBJ2-1; a possible D gene is TRBD2 (6 bases). The germline CDR1 and CDR2 sequences are SGHAT and FQNNGV. V shed 5 bases and J shed 0 bases, with 17 bases lying between them. The CDR3 loop spans 17 amino acids. CDR3 loop: CASSPSGTPSSYNEQFF. The CDR3 bases are TGTGCCAGCAGCCCCTCCGGGACTCCAAGCTCCTACAATGAGCAGTTCTTC.

This clonotype has at least ten counts. The chain couples TRBV12-3 or TRBV12-4 to TRBJ2-1, with unresolved D. This CDR3 contains 14 residues. Trimming cost V 4 bases and J 4 bases, with 11 bases left between them. CDR3 nucleotide sequence: TGTGCCAGCAGTTCAAGGACGGGTTACAATGAGCAGTTCTTC. Protein sequence: CASSSRTGYNEQFF.

This clonotype appeared many times. The rearrangement links TRBV7-9 to TRBJ1-5; a weak D match, TRBD1 (5 bases). This CDR3 region has 12 residues. The V end was cut by 6 bases, the J end by 9 bases, with 12 bases between. Germline CDR1 and CDR2: SEHNR and FQNEAQ (reference sequence). The DNA of the CDR3 is TGTGCCAGCAGTTCTCAGGGACCGCCCCAGCATTTT. Translation: CASSSQGPPQHF.

This clonotype was counted at least ten times. The chain couples TRBV5-5 to TRBJ1-2; D is perhaps TRBD1 (6 bases). V was cut by 4 bases and J by 2 bases, with 9 bases left in between. Germline V lookup: CDR1 SGHKS, CDR2 YYEKEE (reference sequence). CDR3 length: 13 amino acids. The CDR3 bases are TGTGCCAGCAGCGTGGACAGCAACTATGGCTACACCTTC. Protein sequence: CASSVDSNYGYTF.

This clonotype was counted many times. The CDR3 nucleotides read TGTGCCAGCAGCCGTGGCTCACCCCTCCACTTT. Amino acid sequence: CASSRGSPLHF. The chain is built from TRBV11-2 and TRBJ1-6; D remains unclear. Trimming left V 5 bases short and J 10 bases short, with 6 bases between. In germline, CDR1 is SGHAT, CDR2 FQNNGV. This CDR3 has 11 residues.

This clonotype was observed many times. This chain uses TRBV7-2 with TRBJ1-2, with D possibly TRBD1 on 6 matching bases. The CDR3 loop spans 15 amino acids. Germline assignment: CDR1 SGHTA and CDR2 FQGNSA. Trimming pared 2 bases from V and 2 bases from J, leaving 12 bases between. CDR3 sequence: CASSLRQGSNYGYTF. CDR3 sequence (DNA): TGTGCCAGCAGCTTACGCCAGGGGTCAAACTATGGCTACACCTTC. Based on the CDR3 plus reference TRBV7-2 and TRBJ1-2, the full variable domain is GAGVSQSPSNKVTEKGKDVELRCDPISGHTALYWYRQSLGQGLEFLIYFQGNSAPDKSGLPSDRFSAERTGGSVSTLTIQRTQQEDSAVYLCASSLRQGSNYGYTFGSGTRLTVV.

There are many counts of this clonotype. V usage is TRBV5-1 and J usage is TRBJ2-1; TRBD2 matches 7 bases. Germline CDR1 is SGHRS and CDR2 is YFSETQ. Trimming cost V 1 base and J 10 bases; bases outside gene matches: 14. The length of the CDR3 is 16 residues. CDR3 nucleotide sequence: TGCGCCAGCAGCTTGACCCCTACTAGCGTGGCAGACGAGCAGTTCTTC. Translating gives CASSLTPTSVADEQFF.

This clonotype has at least ten counts. The CDR3, as DNA: TGCAGTGCTAGTAGGGGACAGGGTCATAATCAGCCCCAGCATTTT. Its protein product is CSASRGQGHNQPQHF. The chain is built from TRBV20-1 and TRBJ1-5, with 9 positions matching TRBD1. CDR1 is DFQATT and CDR2 is SNEGSKA in the germline V gene (reference sequence). V was pared by 3 bases and J by 4 bases, with 7 bases of the junction left unmatched. This CDR3 has 15 residues.

This clonotype was seen many times. The V call is TRBV7-9, the J call TRBJ2-2; D is uncertain. Germline V gene lookup returns CDR1 SEHNR and CDR2 FQNEAQ (reference sequence). This CDR3 comprises 13 residues. V shed 3 bases and J shed 4 bases, with 6 bases lying between them. CDR3 sequence: CASSFRTTGELFF. The DNA for the CDR3 is TGTGCCAGCAGCTTCCGGACCACCGGGGAGCTGTTTTTT.

This clonotype occurred many times. The chain uses TRBV4-2 and TRBJ1-1, with D unresolved. Per germline, CDR1 LGHNA and CDR2 YNFKEQ. The V end was cut by 0 bases, the J end by 4 bases, with 15 bases between. The CDR3 is 16 amino acids. DNA of the CDR3: TGTGCCAGCAGCCAAGATAGGTGGAGGGTGGGCACTGAAGCTTTCTTT. Its translation: CASSQDRWRVGTEAFF.

Ten or more counts support this clonotype. In DNA, the CDR3 is TGTGCCAGCAGTTACTCGAATTCGAAGTGGGTCCAAGAGACCCAGTACTTC. Its protein product is CASSYSNSKWVQETQYF. This rearrangement joins TRBV6-5 to TRBJ2-5; no reliable D call. Germline V gene lookup returns CDR1 MNHEY and CDR2 SVGAGI. The V and J ends lost 0 bases and 1 base respectively, with 15 bases between them. The CDR3 is 17 amino acids.

This clonotype was observed at least ten times. This chain joins TRBV5-6 and TRBJ2-2; D not resolved. This CDR3 spans 12 amino acids. V was shortened by 0 bases and J by 6 bases, with 3 bases between the two germline ends. The germline V gene encodes CDR1 SGHDT and CDR2 YYEEEE. The CDR3: CASSLASGELFF. CDR3 nucleotide sequence: TGTGCCAGCAGCTTGGCTTCCGGGGAGCTGTTTTTT.

This clonotype has a count of ten or more. V and J are TRBV5-1 and TRBJ2-3, with TRBD2 identical over 12 bases. Germline-derived CDR1 and CDR2 are SGHRS and YFSETQ. The CDR3 is 17 residues long. V shed 4 bases and J 4 bases; nucleotides not matched to a gene: 10. Here the CDR3 DNA reads TGCGCCAGCAGCGCCCCGACTAGCGGGAGATTTGCAGATACGCAGTATTTT. Protein product: CASSAPTSGRFADTQYF.

At least ten counts were recorded for this clonotype. The chain combines TRBV12-3 or TRBV12-4 with TRBJ2-5, with TRBD2 identical over 7 bases. The J segment lost 4 bases and the V segment lost 3 bases, leaving 2 bases of the junction unmatched. This CDR3 has 13 residues. The DNA for the CDR3 is TGTGCCAGCAGTTTCAGGGAGGGAGAGACCCAGTACTTC. Translating it yields CASSFREGETQYF.

This clonotype has ten or more counts. The chain is built from TRBV28 and TRBJ1-2; 7 nucleotides match TRBD1. V shed 6 bases, J shed 7 bases, and the junction held 17 bases outside the gene matches. Germline-derived CDR1 and CDR2 are MDHEN and SYDVKM. The CDR3 has 16 amino acids. CDR3 nucleotide sequence: TGTGCCAGCAGCCTTGACAGGGCGTTACGGGGCGGTGGCTACACCTTC. Translating gives CASSLDRALRGGGYTF.

This clonotype was observed a handful of times. The chain is built from TRBV19 and TRBJ1-2; the D gene is possibly TRBD1 (6 bases). The CDR3 covers 14 residues. Germline loops: CDR1 LNHDA, CDR2 SQIVND (reference sequence). V was pared by 5 bases and J by 3 bases, with 13 bases between. CDR3 in amino acids: CASSWRGDYYGYTF. Here the CDR3 DNA reads TGTGCCAGTAGTTGGAGGGGGGATTACTATGGCTACACCTTC.

This clonotype appeared many times. This chain joins TRBV3-1 and TRBJ2-7; maybe TRBD1 (6 bases). The CDR3 spans 17 residues. From germline, CDR1 is LGHDT and CDR2 YNNKEL (reference sequence). V was clipped by 4 bases and J by 3 bases, with 22 bases between them. CDR3 nucleotides: TGTGCCAGCAGCCGCTCAAGCCTGGGACGACAGGTCTACGAGCAGTACTTC. Translating it yields CASSRSSLGRQVYEQYF.

This clonotype was observed at least ten times. The chain links TRBV6-1 to TRBJ2-5; D unclear. Deletions cut 4 bases from V and 3 bases from J, with 9 bases between. CDR1 MNHNS and CDR2 SASEGT come from the germline V gene. The CDR3 runs 13 residues. This chain's CDR3 is CASSGAAEETQYF. Written as DNA, the CDR3 is TGTGCCAGCAGTGGGGCAGCCGAAGAGACCCAGTACTTC.